A single sample gave rise to the 20 T cell receptor beta chains below, sequenced in a study of Ad26.COV2.S vaccination and SARS-CoV-2 variants (dated by TCRdb to about 2021). Library construction relied on the immunoSEQ multiplex PCR assay. TCRdb's version of the immuneACCESS table is confined to in-frame rearrangements and falls short of the full clone set. An unresolved V gene accounts for under half of the shortfall where checked; the remainder is of unknown origin. The sample profile shows 510,000 or so clones; roughly 89% of them were found once. The top ten constitute around 13% of the sample. Read against the paper, the sample's treatment or condition label means: 19 received Ad26.COV2.S at low or high dose, single or two shots; about 5 received placebo; per-sample allocation not given. For vaccine and placebo recipients, repertoires were sequenced using samples collected on day 63 after the first injection.

The specimen comprised peripheral blood, sampled in a trial of Ad26.COV2.S vaccine versus placebo. The receptors were gathered from a person aged 18-60 years who received the Ad26.COV2.S COVID-19 vaccine or a placebo.

The CDR3 here is CASAIARDEQFF. The CDR3 region has the DNA TGTGCCAGCGCAATAGCGAGGGATGAGCAGTTCTTC. The chain has TRBV18 and TRBJ2-1; the D gene is possibly TRBD2 (5 bases). Germline values: CDR1 KGHSH, CDR2 LQKENI. The CDR3 has 12 amino acids. V was trimmed by 8 bases and J by 8 bases, leaving 13 bases between them.

On this clone: The sample has other DNA sequences that encode this CDR3 too. The chain uses TRBV29-1 and TRBJ2-2, with 7 nucleotides matching TRBD1. The CDR3 consists of 13 residues. The V segment lost 6 bases and the J segment 4 bases; nucleotides outside the gene matches: 5. Germline values: CDR1 SQVTM, CDR2 ANQGSEA. In nucleotides, the CDR3 is TGCAGCGTGGGCAACAGGGGCACCGGGGAGCTGTTTTTT. It is translated as CSVGNRGTGELFF.

The J gene is TRBJ2-2, the V gene TRBV6-2 or TRBV6-3; 8 nucleotides match TRBD2. Germline loops: CDR1 MNHEY, CDR2 SVGEGT. V was pared by 1 base and J by 6 bases, with 4 bases of the junction left unmatched. The CDR3 has 15 amino acids. The DNA for the CDR3 is TGTGCCAGCAGTTACTTCGGGAGGGCCGCCGGGGAGCTGTTTTTT. Its translation is CASSYFGRAAGELFF.

CDR3 bases: TGTGCCAGTAGTGACCTCGGGGCGGGAGGTCGCCCAGATACGCAGTATTTT. Amino acid sequence: CASSDLGAGGRPDTQYF. V is TRBV19 and J is TRBJ2-3; 8 bases agree with TRBD2. Germline values: CDR1 LNHDA, CDR2 SQIVND (reference sequence). J lost 4 bases, V lost 5 bases, and 14 bases had no gene match. The CDR3 is made up of 17 amino acids.

The chain recombines TRBV5-8 with TRBJ1-4; D gene unclear. This CDR3 comprises 13 residues. V lost 4 bases and J 8 bases, leaving 12 bases between the germline ends. Germline V gene data show CDR1 as SGHTS and CDR2 as YDEGEE. The CDR3 DNA reads TGTGCCAGCAGCGCCCGTTGGGCCGAAAAACTGTTTTTT. Translated: CASSARWAEKLFF.

The rearrangement uses TRBV4-3 and TRBJ2-1, with D perhaps TRBD2 (6 bases). In germline, CDR1 is LGHNA, CDR2 YSLEER. The CDR3 runs to 17 residues. V was shortened by 1 base and J by 1 base, with 14 bases between the two germline ends. In DNA, the CDR3 is TGCGCCAGCAGCCAAGGACTCAAGGCGGGATCCTACAATGAGCAGTTCTTC. This translates into CASSQGLKAGSYNEQFF.

V gene TRBV28 combines with J gene TRBJ2-7; 7 bases line up with TRBD1. The V gene end was trimmed by 4 bases and the J gene end by 3 bases; junction bases not matched to a gene: 9. Germline assignment: CDR1 MDHEN and CDR2 SYDVKM. The CDR3 loop spans 15 amino acids. Here the CDR3 DNA reads TGTGCCAGCAGTTCCAGACAGGGAATAGTCTACGAGCAGTACTTC. Translating it yields CASSSRQGIVYEQYF.

The V and J genes are TRBV3-1 (or the pseudogene TRBV3-2) and TRBJ1-6; D call uncertain. Looked up from germline, CDR1 is LGHDT and CDR2 is YNNKEL (reference sequence). The V end was cut by 8 bases, the J end by 0 bases, with 2 bases between. This CDR3 contains 12 residues. The CDR3 loop reads CASGSYNSPLHF. CDR3 nucleotides: TGTGCCAGCGGCTCCTATAATTCACCCCTCCACTTT.

This clone was seen ten or more times. The chain employs TRBV2 and TRBJ2-6; D may be TRBD1 (6 bases). V dropped 2 bases and J dropped 4 bases, with 15 bases sitting between them. There are 17 residues in the CDR3. CDR1 and CDR2 (germline): SNHLY, FYNNEI. This CDR3 reads CASSETKDSSGANVLTF. CDR3 coding DNA: TGTGCCAGCAGTGAAACGAAGGACAGTTCCGGGGCCAACGTCCTGACTTTC.

The sample holds one count of this clone. The chain combines TRBV10-3 with TRBJ2-5, with D uncertain. Trimming pared 6 bases from V and 2 bases from J, leaving 13 bases between. The germline V gene encodes CDR1 ENHRY and CDR2 SYGVKD. The CDR3 spans 14 residues. The CDR3 DNA reads TGTGCCATCAGGGCGACTGACCTACAAGAGACCCAGTACTTC. Translating gives CAIRATDLQETQYF.

In this sample, this clone turned up a few times. CDR3 sequence reads: CASRGRDTYNSPLHF. The CDR3 region has the DNA TGTGCCAGCAGGGGCCGGGACACTTATAATTCACCCCTCCACTTT. V usage is TRBV2 and J usage is TRBJ1-6; the D gene is possibly TRBD1 (6 bases). The length of the CDR3 is 15 residues. V was shortened by 6 bases and J by 4 bases, with 13 bases between the two germline ends. Germline CDR1 is SNHLY and CDR2 is FYNNEI.

This chain links TRBV29-1 with TRBJ2-7; the match to TRBD2 covers 8 bases. Germline-derived CDR1 and CDR2 are SQVTM and ANQGSEA. J gave up 4 bases and V 2 bases, and 10 bases lay outside the gene matches. The CDR3 sequence is 15 residues long. The CDR3: CSVESPAGGGYEQYF. In nucleotides, the CDR3 is TGCAGCGTTGAAAGCCCGGCGGGGGGCGGGTACGAGCAGTACTTC.

The rearrangement joins TRBV13 to TRBJ2-1, with unresolved D. Per germline, CDR1 PRHDT and CDR2 FYEKMQ (reference sequence). V was shortened by 0 bases and J by 8 bases, with 8 bases between the two germline ends. The CDR3 extends over 13 amino acids. CDR3 DNA sequence: TGTGCCAGCAGCTTAGGGGCCCTGGATGAGCAGTTCTTC. This gives the protein CASSLGALDEQFF.

The chain joins TRBV6-2 or TRBV6-3 to TRBJ2-5; TRBD2 agrees at 14 bases. The CDR3 covers 15 residues. The V gene's germline CDR1 is MNHEY and CDR2 SVGEGT. V shed 6 bases and J 4 bases; nucleotides not matched to a gene: 4. CDR3 residues: CASSQGLAGVETQYF. As DNA, the CDR3 is TGTGCCAGCAGCCAGGGACTAGCGGGAGTAGAGACCCAGTACTTC.

The chain has TRBV4-3 and TRBJ1-2; perhaps TRBD1 as D (5 bases). The CDR3 covers 15 residues. The germline CDR1 and CDR2 sequences are LGHNA and YSLEER. Trimming removed 0 bases at V and 5 bases at J, with 13 bases between. DNA for the CDR3: TGCGCCAGCAGCCAAGATCGGCAGGGTAGTTATGGCTACACCTTC. Protein sequence: CASSQDRQGSYGYTF.

V and J are TRBV28 and TRBJ2-1, with 11 bases matching TRBD2. The trim removed 11 bases at V and 4 bases at J, leaving 7 bases unmatched. The CDR3 sequence is 14 residues long. CDR1 MDHEN and CDR2 SYDVKM come from the germline V gene. The CDR3 protein is CAASTSGSYNEQFF. The CDR3 DNA sequence: TGTGCCGCGTCTACTAGCGGGAGTTACAATGAGCAGTTCTTC.

The chain uses TRBV7-9 and TRBJ2-4, with 7 bases aligning to TRBD2. With V trimmed by 4 bases and J by 6 bases, 6 bases remained unmatched. The CDR3 contains 14 residues. Germline CDR1 reads SEHNR; CDR2 reads FQNEAQ (reference sequence). The CDR3 DNA sequence: TGTGCCAGCAGCTCACTAGCGAGATCAAACATTCAGTACTTC. Translation gives CASSSLARSNIQYF.

The chain employs TRBV2 and TRBJ1-5; D is possibly TRBD1 (5 bases). Trimming took off 4 bases at V and 1 base at J, with 14 bases between the two ends. The CDR3 is 16 amino acids. From germline, CDR1 is SNHLY and CDR2 FYNNEI. In DNA, the CDR3 is TGTGCCAGCAGTGGACCCCGGGGGGGGAGCAATCAGCCCCAGCATTTT. Its translation: CASSGPRGGSNQPQHF.

The chain joins TRBV29-1 to TRBJ2-1, with 9 bases fitting TRBD2. There are 13 residues in the CDR3. Germline V gene sequence: CDR1 SQVTM, CDR2 ANQGSEA. V lost 7 bases to trimming and J lost 3 bases; unmatched junction nucleotides: 4. DNA of the CDR3: TGCAGCGGGTCGACTAGCGGCTACAATGAGCAGTTCTTC. Translation gives CSGSTSGYNEQFF.

The chain links TRBV2 to TRBJ2-5; D possibly corresponds to TRBD1 (5 bases). The V gene's germline CDR1 is SNHLY and CDR2 FYNNEI. The CDR3 has 14 amino acids. V was shortened by 7 bases and J by 0 bases, with 12 bases between the two germline ends. The CDR3: CASIQQANQETQYF. The CDR3, as DNA: TGTGCCAGCATCCAACAGGCCAACCAAGAGACCCAGTACTTC.